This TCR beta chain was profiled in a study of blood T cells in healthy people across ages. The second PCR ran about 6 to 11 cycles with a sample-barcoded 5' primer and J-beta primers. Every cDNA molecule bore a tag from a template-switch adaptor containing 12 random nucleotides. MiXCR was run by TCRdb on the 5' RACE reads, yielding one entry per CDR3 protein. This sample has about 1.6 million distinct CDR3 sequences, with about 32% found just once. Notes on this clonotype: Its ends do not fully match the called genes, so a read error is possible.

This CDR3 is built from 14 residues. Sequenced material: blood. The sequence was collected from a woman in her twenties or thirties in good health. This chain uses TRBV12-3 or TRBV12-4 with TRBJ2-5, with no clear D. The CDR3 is CASSFSRYQGTQYF. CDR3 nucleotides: TGTGCCAGCAGTTTTTCGAGGTACCAAGGGACCCAGTACTTC.